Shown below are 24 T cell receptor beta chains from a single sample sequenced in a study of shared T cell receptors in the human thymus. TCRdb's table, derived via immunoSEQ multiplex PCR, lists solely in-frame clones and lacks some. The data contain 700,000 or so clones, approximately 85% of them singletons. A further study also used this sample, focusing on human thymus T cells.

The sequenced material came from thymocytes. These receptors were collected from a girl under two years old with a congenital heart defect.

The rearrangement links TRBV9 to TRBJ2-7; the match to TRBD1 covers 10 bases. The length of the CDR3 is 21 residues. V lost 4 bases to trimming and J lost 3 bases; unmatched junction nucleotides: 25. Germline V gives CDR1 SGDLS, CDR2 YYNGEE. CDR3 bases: TGTGCCAGCAGCCTTCTGGGACAGGGGTCGGTTTGTCAGGCCTATAACTACGAGCAGTACTTC. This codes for CASSLLGQGSVCQAYNYEQYF. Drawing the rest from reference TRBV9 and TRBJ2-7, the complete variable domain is DSGVTQTPKHLITATGQRVTLRCSPRSGDLSVYWYQQSLDQGLQFLIQYYNGEERAKGNILERFSAQQFPDLHSELNLSSLELGDSALYFCASSLLGQGSVCQAYNYEQYFGPGTRLTVT.

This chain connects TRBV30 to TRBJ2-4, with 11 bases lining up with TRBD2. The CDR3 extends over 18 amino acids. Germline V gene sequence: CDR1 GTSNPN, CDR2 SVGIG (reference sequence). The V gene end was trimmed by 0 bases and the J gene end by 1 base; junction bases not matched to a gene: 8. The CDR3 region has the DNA TGTGCCTGGAGTGTTTCTAGCGGGGGGTCGTGGGCCAAAAACATTCAGTACTTC. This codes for CAWSVSSGGSWAKNIQYF.

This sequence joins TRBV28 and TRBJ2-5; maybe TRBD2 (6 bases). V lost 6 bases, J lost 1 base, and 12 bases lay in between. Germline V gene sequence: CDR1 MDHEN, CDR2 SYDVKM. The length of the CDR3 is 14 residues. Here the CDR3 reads CASSRRVLQETQYF. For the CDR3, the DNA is TGTGCCAGCAGCCGGAGGGTACTCCAAGAGACCCAGTACTTC.

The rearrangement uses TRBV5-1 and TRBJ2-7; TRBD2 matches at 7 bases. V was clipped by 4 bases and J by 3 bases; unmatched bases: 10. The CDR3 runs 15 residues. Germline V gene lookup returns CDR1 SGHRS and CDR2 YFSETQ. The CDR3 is CASSLGLLGVYEQYF. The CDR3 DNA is TGCGCCAGCAGCCTGGGACTACTTGGGGTCTACGAGCAGTACTTC.

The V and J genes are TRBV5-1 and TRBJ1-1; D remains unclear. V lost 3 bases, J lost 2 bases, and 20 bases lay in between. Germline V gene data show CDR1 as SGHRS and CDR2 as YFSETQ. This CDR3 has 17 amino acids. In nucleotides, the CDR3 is TGCGCCAGCAGCTCGGTAAGGAGCTACGACGGCAACACTGAAGCTTTCTTT. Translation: CASSSVRSYDGNTEAFF.

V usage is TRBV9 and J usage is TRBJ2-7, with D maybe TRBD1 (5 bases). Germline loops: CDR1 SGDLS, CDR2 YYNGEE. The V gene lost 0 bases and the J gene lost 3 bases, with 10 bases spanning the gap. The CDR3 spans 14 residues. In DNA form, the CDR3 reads TGTGCCAGCAGCGTAGGGTCAGGGTACTACGAGCAGTACTTC. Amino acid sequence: CASSVGSGYYEQYF.

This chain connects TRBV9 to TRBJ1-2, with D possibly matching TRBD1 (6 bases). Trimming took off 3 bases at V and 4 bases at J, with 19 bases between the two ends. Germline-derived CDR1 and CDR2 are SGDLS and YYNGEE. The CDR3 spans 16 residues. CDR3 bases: TGTGCCAGCAGCGGCCAATCAGGGGATCTGGGCTATGGCTACACCTTC. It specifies CASSGQSGDLGYGYTF.

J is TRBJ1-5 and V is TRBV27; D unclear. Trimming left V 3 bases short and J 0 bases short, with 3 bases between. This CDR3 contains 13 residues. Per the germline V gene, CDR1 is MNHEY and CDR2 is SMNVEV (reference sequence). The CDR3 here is CASSFYSNQPQHF. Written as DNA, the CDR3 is TGTGCCAGCAGTTTTTATAGCAATCAGCCCCAGCATTTT.

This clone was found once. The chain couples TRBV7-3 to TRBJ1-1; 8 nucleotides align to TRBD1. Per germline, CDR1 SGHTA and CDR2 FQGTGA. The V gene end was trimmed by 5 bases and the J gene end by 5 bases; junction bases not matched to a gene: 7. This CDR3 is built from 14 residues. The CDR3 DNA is TGTGCCAGCAGCCTAGCAGGGGGCAAGACTGAAGCTTTCTTT. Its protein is CASSLAGGKTEAFF.

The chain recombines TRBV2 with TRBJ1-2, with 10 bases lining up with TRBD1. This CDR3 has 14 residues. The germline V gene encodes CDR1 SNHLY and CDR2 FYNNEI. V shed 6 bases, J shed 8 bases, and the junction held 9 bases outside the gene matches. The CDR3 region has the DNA TGTGCCAGCAGCGAACTAGGGGACAGGGGAGGCTACACCTTC. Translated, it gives CASSELGDRGGYTF.

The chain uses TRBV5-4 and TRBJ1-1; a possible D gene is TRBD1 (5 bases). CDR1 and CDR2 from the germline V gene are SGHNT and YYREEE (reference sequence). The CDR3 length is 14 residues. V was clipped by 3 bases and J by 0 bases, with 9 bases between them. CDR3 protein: CASSSRVVNTEAFF. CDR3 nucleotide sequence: TGTGCCAGCAGCTCCAGGGTGGTGAACACTGAAGCTTTCTTT.

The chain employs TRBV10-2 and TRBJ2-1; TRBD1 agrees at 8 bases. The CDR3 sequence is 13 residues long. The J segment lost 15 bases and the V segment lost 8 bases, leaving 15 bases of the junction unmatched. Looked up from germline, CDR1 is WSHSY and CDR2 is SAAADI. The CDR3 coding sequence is TGCGCCAGCCTCGCCATTGGACAGGGTAATTCGTTCTTC. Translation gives CASLAIGQGNSFF.

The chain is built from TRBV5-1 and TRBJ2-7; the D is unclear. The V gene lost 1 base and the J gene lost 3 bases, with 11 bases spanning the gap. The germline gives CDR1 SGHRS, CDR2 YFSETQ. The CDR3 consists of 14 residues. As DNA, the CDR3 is TGCGCCAGCAGCTTGTATAGCAGCTACTACGAGCAGTACTTC. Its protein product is CASSLYSSYYEQYF.

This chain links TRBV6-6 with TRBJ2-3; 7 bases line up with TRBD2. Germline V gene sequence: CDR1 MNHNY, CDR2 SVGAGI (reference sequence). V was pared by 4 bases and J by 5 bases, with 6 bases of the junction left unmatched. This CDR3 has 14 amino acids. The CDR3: CASSSRGSRDTQYF. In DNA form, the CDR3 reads TGTGCCAGCAGTTCGCGGGGGAGTAGAGATACGCAGTATTTT.

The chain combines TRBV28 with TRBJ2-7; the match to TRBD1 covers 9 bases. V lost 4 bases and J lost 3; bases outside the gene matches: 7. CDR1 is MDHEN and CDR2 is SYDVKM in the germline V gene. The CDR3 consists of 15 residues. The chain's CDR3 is CASSSATGGIYEQYF. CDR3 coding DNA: TGTGCCAGCAGTTCCGCGACAGGGGGAATCTACGAGCAGTACTTC.

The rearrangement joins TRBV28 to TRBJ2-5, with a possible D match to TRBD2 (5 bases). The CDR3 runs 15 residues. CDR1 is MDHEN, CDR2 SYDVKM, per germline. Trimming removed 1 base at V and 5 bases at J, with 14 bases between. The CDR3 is CASSLYVQPGETQYF. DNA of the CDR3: TGTGCCAGCAGTTTATATGTGCAGCCGGGGGAGACCCAGTACTTC.

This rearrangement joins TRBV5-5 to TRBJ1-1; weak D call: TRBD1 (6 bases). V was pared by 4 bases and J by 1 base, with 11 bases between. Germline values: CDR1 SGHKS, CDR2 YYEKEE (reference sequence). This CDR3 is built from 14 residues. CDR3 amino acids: CASSPLGGNTEAFF. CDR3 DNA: TGTGCCAGCAGCCCCCTAGGGGGGAACACTGAAGCTTTCTTT.

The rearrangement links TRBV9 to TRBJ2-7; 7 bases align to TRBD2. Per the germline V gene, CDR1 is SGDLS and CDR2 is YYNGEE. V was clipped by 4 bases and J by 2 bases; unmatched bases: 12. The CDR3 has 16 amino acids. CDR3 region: CASSSRAGDGAYEQYF. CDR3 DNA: TGTGCCAGCAGCTCCCGGGCGGGGGACGGTGCCTACGAGCAGTACTTC. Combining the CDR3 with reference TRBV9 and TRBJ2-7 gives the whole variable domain DSGVTQTPKHLITATGQRVTLRCSPRSGDLSVYWYQQSLDQGLQFLIQYYNGEERAKGNILERFSAQQFPDLHSELNLSSLELGDSALYFCASSSRAGDGAYEQYFGPGTRLTVT.

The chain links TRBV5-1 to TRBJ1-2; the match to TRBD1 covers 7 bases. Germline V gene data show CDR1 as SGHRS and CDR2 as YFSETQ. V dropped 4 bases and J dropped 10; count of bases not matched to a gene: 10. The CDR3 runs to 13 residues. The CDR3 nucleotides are TGCGCCAGCAGCCGTAGGACAGGCTCAGACTACACCTTC. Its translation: CASSRRTGSDYTF.

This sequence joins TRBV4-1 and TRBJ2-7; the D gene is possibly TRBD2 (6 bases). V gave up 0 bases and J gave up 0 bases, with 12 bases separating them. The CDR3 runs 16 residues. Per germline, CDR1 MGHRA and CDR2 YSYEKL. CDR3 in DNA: TGCGCCAGCAGCCAAGAAGGGGAGGCCGCCTCCTACGAGCAGTACTTC. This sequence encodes CASSQEGEAASYEQYF.

The CDR3 sequence is CASSHDTGQSAYGYTF. The CDR3 DNA is TGCGCCAGCAGCCATGACACTGGACAGTCAGCTTATGGCTACACCTTC. The chain employs TRBV4-3 and TRBJ1-2, with TRBD1 as a possible D gene (6 bases). Germline V gene lookup returns CDR1 LGHNA and CDR2 YSLEER. The CDR3 sequence is 16 residues long. V dropped 3 bases and J dropped 5 bases, with 19 bases sitting between them.

The CDR3 loop is CASSQGWVPGNTIYF. Written as DNA, the CDR3 is TGTGCCAGCAGCCAGGGATGGGTTCCTGGAAACACCATATATTTT. The chain recombines TRBV7-9 with TRBJ1-3; TRBD1 is a possible D gene (5 bases). Trimming cost V 5 bases and J 2 bases, with 13 bases left between them. CDR1 SEHNR and CDR2 FQNEAQ come from the germline V gene (reference sequence). The CDR3 is made up of 15 amino acids.

This CDR3 is CASSLVAPFTSWSDTQYF. The CDR3 DNA follows: TGTGCCAGCAGCTTAGTAGCTCCCTTTACTAGTTGGTCAGATACGCAGTATTTT. J is TRBJ2-3 and V is TRBV7-6, with a possible D match to TRBD2 (5 bases). V lost 1 base, J lost 4 bases, and 21 bases lay in between. Germline V lookup: CDR1 SGHVS, CDR2 FNYEAQ. The CDR3 has 18 residues. The whole variable domain, filled in from reference TRBV7-6 and TRBJ2-3, reads GAGVSQSPRYKVTKRGQDVALRCDPISGHVSLYWYRQALGQGPEFLTYFNYEAQQDKSGLPNDRFSAERPEGSISTLTIQRTEQRDSAMYRCASSLVAPFTSWSDTQYFGPGTRLTVL.

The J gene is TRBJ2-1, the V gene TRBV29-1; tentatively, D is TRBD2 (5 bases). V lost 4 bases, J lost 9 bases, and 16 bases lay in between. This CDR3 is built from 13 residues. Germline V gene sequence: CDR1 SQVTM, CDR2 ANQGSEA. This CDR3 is CSVGRGRATEQFF. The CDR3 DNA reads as TGCAGCGTTGGACGGGGAAGGGCTACTGAGCAGTTCTTC.